This entry describes one T cell receptor (beta chain). This entry belongs to a study of blood T cell repertoires in COVID-19. Study context: COVID-19 samples collected from the United States, Italy and Spain covered acute and convalescent phases. Sources were T cells, B-cell-depleted T cells, or PBMCs; the material itself was cDNA or gDNA.

Everyone who took part was about 18 to 90 years old, and they came from about two dozen US areas. Within the 2 weeks before study entry, each person in the exposed group met a COVID-19 case. The CDR3 sequence is 15 residues long. V dropped 3 bases and J dropped 2 bases, with 11 bases sitting between them. Germline-derived CDR1 and CDR2 are MNHEY and SMNVEV (reference sequence). Sequencing used immunoSEQ multiplex PCR; TCRdb keeps in-frame clones, though not all of them. Found here are roughly 240,000 clones, under 90% of them singletons; the top ten hold approximately 3.8%. This receptor was taken from a woman aged 40 to 55 who had been exposed to COVID-19. This chain connects TRBV27 to TRBJ1-5; the D gene is possibly TRBD1 (6 bases). Specimen: PBMCs or T cells enriched from blood (not recorded which). The CDR3 here is CASSFRPGGNQPQHF. The DNA of the CDR3 is TGTGCCAGCAGTTTCCGTCCAGGGGGCAATCAGCCCCAGCATTTT.